This is a list of T cell receptor beta chains from one sample in a study of blood T cell repertoires in COVID-19. Sequenced by immunoSEQ multiplex PCR; TCRdb stores in-frame clones only, minus some. The sample yields over 250,000 clones, around 90% seen once. Sequenced sample: PBMCs or T cells enriched from blood (not recorded which). The receptors were sampled from a woman aged 25 to 39 who had recovered from COVID-19. Both conserved end residues are part of each CDR3.

TRBJ2-2	TRBV19	CASSMAVSNTGELFF
TRBJ2-7	TRBV7-9	CASSSRGYEQYF
TRBJ1-1	TRBV7-2	CASSLDRPPEEAFF
TRBJ2-3	TRBV13	CASSFTPWTSGGEGSTDTQYF
TRBJ1-1	TRBV12-2	CASRLYSGADTEAFF
TRBJ2-7	TRBV30	CAWSGLSSEQYF
TRBJ2-7	TRBV11-1	CASSSGTSGSYEQYF
TRBJ2-7	TRBV28	CASSATSGRAYEQYF
TRBJ1-2	TRBV6-5	CASSPTETYGYTF
TRBJ2-1	TRBV7-3	CASSFGEAGEQFF
TRBJ1-6	TRBV24-1	CATSERDRGSPLHF
TRBJ2-1	TRBV11-2	CASSFSGVSFSSYNEQFF
TRBJ2-1	TRBV20-1	CSAREAEWQFF
TRBJ2-5	TRBV6-2/TRBV6-3	CASSFPGLETQYF
TRBJ2-1	TRBV7-3	CASSPTGYYNEQFF
TRBJ1-4	TRBV6-2/TRBV6-3	CASSYQFRDRSTFNEKLFF
TRBJ1-5	TRBV7-9	CASSADREGQPQHF
TRBJ2-3	TRBV11-1	CASSFSGRGTDTQYF
TRBJ2-1	TRBV4-3	CASSQDTGPRNEQFF
TRBJ2-2	TRBV7-8	CASSSGTDTGELFF
TRBJ2-5	TRBV5-4	CASSSVGLAGKETQYF
TRBJ1-1	TRBV7-2	CASSSYTEAFF
TRBJ1-6	TRBV10-3	CAISDPPGQTNSPLHF
TRBJ1-3	TRBV3-1/TRBV3-2	CASSLQGSGNTIYF
TRBJ1-5	TRBV29-1	CSVAQNSNQPQHF
TRBJ1-6	TRBV5-1	CASSSGTDLPSPLHF
TRBJ1-4	TRBV5-1	CARSAGEGVEKLFF
TRBJ1-2	TRBV6-5	CASRKGTDYGYTF
TRBJ2-1	TRBV4-3	CASSQDFERLQNEQFF
TRBJ2-1	TRBV6-5	CASSYYASGSNEQFF
TRBJ2-1	TRBV19	CATVAGRSSYNEQFF
TRBJ1-6	TRBV19	CASSYLGQNSPLHF
TRBJ2-3	TRBV9	CASSEQDSDTQYF
TRBJ1-3	TRBV5-1	CASSEDRAGNTIYF
TRBJ1-4	TRBV5-1	CASSFTLSGEKLFF
TRBJ2-4	TRBV28	CASSSFHLVKNIQYF
TRBJ2-7	TRBV6-2/TRBV6-3	CASSYTSSSYEQYF
TRBJ2-5	TRBV28	CASSSQVGGHQETQYF
TRBJ1-1	TRBV11-2	CASSLETGATEAFF
TRBJ1-3	TRBV9	CASSPGFNSGNTIYF
TRBJ1-1	TRBV7-3	CASSLSGASEAFF
TRBJ1-3	TRBV6-5	CASSLGNTIYF
TRBJ2-7	TRBV7-9	CASSYPGEQYF
TRBJ2-4	TRBV2	CASSEGGEKNIQYF
TRBJ1-5	TRBV28	CASSLISQNGQPQHF
TRBJ1-2	TRBV27	CASRSPGTGAGYTF
TRBJ1-2	TRBV19	CASIPESGYGYTF
TRBJ1-3	TRBV5-1	CASSPGGFSGNTIYF
TRBJ1-1	TRBV5-1	CASSLGAVLTEAFF
TRBJ2-3	TRBV7-8	CASSWGLAEGTDTQYF
TRBJ2-7	TRBV9	CASSVGNARTSGSLDEQYF
TRBJ1-6	TRBV6-5	CASSSPGESSPLHF
TRBJ2-5	TRBV28	CASSSYRGSRETQYF